This entry describes one TCR beta chain. TCRdb's table, derived via immunoSEQ multiplex PCR, lists solely in-frame clones and lacks some. The sample gives some 320,000 clones, over 75% of which show up once; 5.3% is in the top ten. Germline CDR1 reads SNHLY; CDR2 reads FYNNEI. The CDR3 is 14 amino acids. Trimming took 6 bases from V and 6 from J; bases not matched to a gene: 5. The data were taken from a study of blood T cell repertoires in COVID-19. The clonotype originates from a woman in her twenties or thirties who had recovered from COVID-19. The rearrangement joins TRBV2 to TRBJ1-4; 9 positions match TRBD1. The sample consisted of PBMCs or T cells enriched from blood (not recorded which). The CDR3 spells CASRRGQGYEKLFF. The CDR3 DNA is TGTGCCAGCAGAAGGGGACAGGGTTATGAAAAACTGTTTTTT.